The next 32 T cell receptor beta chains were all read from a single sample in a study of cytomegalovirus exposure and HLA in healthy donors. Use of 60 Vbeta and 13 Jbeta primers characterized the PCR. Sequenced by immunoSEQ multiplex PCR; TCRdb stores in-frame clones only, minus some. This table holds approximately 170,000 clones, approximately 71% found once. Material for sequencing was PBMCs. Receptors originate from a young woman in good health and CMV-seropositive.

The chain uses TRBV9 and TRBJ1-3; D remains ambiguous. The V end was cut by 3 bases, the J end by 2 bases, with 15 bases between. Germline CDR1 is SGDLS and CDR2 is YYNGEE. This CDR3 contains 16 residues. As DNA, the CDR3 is TGTGCCAGCAGCGAAGGAACGGCAGCGACTGGAAACACCATATATTTT. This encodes CASSEGTAATGNTIYF.

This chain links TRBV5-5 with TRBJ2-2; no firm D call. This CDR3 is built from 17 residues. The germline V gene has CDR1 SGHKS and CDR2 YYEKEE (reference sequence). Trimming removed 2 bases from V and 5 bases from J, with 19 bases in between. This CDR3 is CASSFSILQTVTGELFF. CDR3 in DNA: TGTGCCAGCAGCTTCAGCATATTACAGACCGTTACCGGGGAGCTGTTTTTT.

The CDR3 sequence is CASSNQGYEQYF. CDR3 in DNA: TGTGCCAGCAGTAACCAGGGCTACGAGCAGTACTTC. The chain is built from TRBV2 and TRBJ2-7; a possible D gene is TRBD1 (5 bases). V lost 5 bases and J 3 bases, leaving 8 bases between the germline ends. Germline values: CDR1 SNHLY, CDR2 FYNNEI. The CDR3 covers 12 residues.

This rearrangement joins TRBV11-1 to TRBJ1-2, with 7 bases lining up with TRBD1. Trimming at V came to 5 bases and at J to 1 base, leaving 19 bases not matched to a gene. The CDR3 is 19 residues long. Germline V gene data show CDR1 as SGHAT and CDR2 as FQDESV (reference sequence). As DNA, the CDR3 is TGTGCCAGCAGCCTAAACCCGACAGGGCATAGATCGGGTAACTATGGCTACACCTTC. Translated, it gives CASSLNPTGHRSGNYGYTF.

CDR3 in amino acids: CASSGSGANTDTQYF. The CDR3 DNA is TGTGCCAGCAGCGGAAGCGGGGCGAACACAGATACGCAGTATTTT. The chain carries TRBV9 and TRBJ2-3; 7 bases line up with TRBD2. The J segment lost 2 bases and the V segment lost 3 bases, leaving 6 bases of the junction unmatched. Germline loops: CDR1 SGDLS, CDR2 YYNGEE. There are 15 residues in the CDR3.

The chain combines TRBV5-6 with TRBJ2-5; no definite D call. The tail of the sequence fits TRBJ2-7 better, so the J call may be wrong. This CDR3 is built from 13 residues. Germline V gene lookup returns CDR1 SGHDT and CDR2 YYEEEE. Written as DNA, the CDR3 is TGTGCCAGCAGCTTTATCTCTTCCTACGAGCAGTACTTC. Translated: CASSFISSYEQYF.

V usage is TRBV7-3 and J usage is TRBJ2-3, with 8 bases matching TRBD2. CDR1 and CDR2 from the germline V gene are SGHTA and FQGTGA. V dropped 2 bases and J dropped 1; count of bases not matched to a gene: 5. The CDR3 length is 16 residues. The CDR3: CASSLGNSGGTDTQYF. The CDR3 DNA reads TGTGCCAGCAGCTTAGGGAATAGCGGGGGCACAGATACGCAGTATTTT.

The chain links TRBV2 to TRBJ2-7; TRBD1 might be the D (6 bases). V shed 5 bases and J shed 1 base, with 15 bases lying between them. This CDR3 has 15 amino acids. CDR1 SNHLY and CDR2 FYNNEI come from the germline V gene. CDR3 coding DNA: TGTGCCAGCAGTCCTATTAACAGGGAATCCTACGAGCAGTACTTC. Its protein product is CASSPINRESYEQYF.

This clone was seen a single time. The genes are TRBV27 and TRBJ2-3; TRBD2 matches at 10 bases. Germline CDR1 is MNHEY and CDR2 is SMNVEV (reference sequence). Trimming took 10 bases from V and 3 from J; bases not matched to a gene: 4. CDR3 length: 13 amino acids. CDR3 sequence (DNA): TGTGCCACCCTTAGCGGGGGGACAGATACGCAGTATTTT. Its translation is CATLSGGTDTQYF.

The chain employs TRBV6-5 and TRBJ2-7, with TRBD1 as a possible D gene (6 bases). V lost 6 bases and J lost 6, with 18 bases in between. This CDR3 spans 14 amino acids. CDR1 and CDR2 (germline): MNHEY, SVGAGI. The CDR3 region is CASSQATGYREQYF. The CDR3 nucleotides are TGTGCCAGCAGCCAAGCTACAGGGTACCGCGAGCAGTACTTC.

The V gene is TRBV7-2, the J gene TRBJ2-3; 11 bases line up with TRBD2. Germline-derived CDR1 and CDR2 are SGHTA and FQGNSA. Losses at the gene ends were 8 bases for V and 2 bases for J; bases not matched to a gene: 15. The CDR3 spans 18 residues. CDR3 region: CASVPGIAGGPDTDTQYF. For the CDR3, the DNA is TGTGCCAGCGTACCAGGCATAGCGGGGGGGCCAGACACAGATACGCAGTATTTT.

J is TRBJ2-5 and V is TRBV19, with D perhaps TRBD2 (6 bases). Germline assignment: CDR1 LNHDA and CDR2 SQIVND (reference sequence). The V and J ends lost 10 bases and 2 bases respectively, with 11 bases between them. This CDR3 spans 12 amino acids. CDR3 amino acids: CATGGFQETQYF. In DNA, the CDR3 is TGTGCCACCGGGGGATTTCAAGAGACCCAGTACTTC.

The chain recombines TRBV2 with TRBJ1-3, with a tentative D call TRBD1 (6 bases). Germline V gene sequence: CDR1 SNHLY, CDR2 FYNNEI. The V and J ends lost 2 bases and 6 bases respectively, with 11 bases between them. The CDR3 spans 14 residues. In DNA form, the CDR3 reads TGTGCCAGCAGTGAAAGGGGGGGCGAAAACACCATATATTTT. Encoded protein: CASSERGGENTIYF.

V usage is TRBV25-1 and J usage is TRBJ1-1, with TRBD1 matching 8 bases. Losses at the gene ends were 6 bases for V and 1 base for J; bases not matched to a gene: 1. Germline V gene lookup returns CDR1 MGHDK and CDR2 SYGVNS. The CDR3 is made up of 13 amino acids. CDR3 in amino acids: CASRGQGNTEAFF. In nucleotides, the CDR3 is TGTGCCAGCAGAGGACAGGGGAACACTGAAGCTTTCTTT.

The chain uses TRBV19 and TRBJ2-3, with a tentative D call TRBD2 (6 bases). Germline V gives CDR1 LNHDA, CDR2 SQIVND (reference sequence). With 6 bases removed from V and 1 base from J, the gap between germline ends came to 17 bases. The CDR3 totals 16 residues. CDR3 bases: TGTGCCAGTAGCTTCCTAACGGGGGAAGGCACAGATACGCAGTATTTT. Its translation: CASSFLTGEGTDTQYF.

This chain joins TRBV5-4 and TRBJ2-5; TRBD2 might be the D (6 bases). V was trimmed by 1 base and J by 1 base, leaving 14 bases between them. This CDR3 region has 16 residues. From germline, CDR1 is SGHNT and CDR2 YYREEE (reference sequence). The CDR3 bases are TGTGCCAGCAGCTTGTGGGGAAGGACTACCCAAGAGACCCAGTACTTC. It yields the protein CASSLWGRTTQETQYF.

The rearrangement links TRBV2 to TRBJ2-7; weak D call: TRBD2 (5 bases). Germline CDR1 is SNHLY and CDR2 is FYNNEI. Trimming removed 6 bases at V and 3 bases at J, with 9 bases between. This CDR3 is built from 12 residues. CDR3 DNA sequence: TGTGCCAGCAGCCCCGAGGGCTACGAGCAGTACTTC. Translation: CASSPEGYEQYF.

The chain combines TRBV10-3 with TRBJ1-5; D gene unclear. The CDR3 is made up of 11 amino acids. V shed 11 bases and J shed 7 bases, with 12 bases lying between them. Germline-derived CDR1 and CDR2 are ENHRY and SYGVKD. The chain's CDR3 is CAVGRVQPQHF. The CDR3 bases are TGTGCCGTAGGGCGGGTACAGCCCCAGCATTTT.

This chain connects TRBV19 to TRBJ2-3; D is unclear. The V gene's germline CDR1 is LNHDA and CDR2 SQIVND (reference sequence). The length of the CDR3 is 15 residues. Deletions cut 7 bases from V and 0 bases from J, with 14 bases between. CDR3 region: CASNKTPRSTDTQYF. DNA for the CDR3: TGTGCCAGTAATAAGACACCCCGAAGCACAGATACGCAGTATTTT.

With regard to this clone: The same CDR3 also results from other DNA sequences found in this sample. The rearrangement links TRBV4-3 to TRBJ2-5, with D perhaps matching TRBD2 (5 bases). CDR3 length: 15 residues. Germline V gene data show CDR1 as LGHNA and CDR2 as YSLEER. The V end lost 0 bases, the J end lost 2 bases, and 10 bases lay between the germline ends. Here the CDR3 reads CASSQDRGFQETQYF. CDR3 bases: TGCGCCAGCAGCCAAGATAGAGGGTTTCAAGAGACCCAGTACTTC.

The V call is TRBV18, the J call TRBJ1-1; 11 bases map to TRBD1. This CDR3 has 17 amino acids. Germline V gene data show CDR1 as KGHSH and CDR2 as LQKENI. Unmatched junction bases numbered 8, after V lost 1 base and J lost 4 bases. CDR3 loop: CASSPRGTGGVGTEAFF. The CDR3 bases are TGTGCCAGCTCACCACGGGGGACAGGGGGTGTAGGCACTGAAGCTTTCTTT.

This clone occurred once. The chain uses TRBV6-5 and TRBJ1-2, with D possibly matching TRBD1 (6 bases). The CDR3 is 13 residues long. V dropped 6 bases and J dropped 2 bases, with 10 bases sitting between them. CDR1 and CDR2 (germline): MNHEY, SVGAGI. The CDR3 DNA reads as TGTGCCAGCAGCCGAGGACAGAACTATGGCTACACCTTC. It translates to CASSRGQNYGYTF.

The CDR3 coding sequence is TGTCCAAAGCCGACTTACACCGGGGAGCTGTTTTTT. Translated: CPKPTYTGELFF. The chain combines TRBV6-1 with TRBJ2-2; D remains ambiguous. Germline V gives CDR1 MNHNS, CDR2 SASEGT. The CDR3 is 12 amino acids.

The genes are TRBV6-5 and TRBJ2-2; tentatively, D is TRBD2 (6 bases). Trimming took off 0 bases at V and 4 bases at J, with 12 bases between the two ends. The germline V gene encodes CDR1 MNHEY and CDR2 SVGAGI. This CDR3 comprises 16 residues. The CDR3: CASSYSLPGGTGELFF. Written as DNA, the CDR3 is TGTGCCAGCAGTTACTCACTACCCGGGGGCACCGGGGAGCTGTTTTTT.

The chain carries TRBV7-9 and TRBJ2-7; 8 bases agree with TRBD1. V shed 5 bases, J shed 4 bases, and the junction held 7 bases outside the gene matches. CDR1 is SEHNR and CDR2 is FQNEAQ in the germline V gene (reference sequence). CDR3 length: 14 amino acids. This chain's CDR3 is CASSDTRTGYEQYF. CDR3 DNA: TGTGCCAGCAGCGATACGAGGACAGGGTACGAGCAGTACTTC.

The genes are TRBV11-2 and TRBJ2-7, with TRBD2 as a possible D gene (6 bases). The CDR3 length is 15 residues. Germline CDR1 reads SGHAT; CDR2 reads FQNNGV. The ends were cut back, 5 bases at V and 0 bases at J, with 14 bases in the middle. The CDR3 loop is CASSPYSGSSYEQYF. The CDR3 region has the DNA TGTGCCAGCAGCCCCTACTCCGGGAGCTCCTACGAGCAGTACTTC.

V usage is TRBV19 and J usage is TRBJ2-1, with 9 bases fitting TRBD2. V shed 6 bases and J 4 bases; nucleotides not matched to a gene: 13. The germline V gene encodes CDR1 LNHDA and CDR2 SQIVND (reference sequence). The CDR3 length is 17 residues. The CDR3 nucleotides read TGTGCCAGTAGCAATGGCGGCCTAGCGGGACCGTACAATGAGCAGTTCTTC. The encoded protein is CASSNGGLAGPYNEQFF.

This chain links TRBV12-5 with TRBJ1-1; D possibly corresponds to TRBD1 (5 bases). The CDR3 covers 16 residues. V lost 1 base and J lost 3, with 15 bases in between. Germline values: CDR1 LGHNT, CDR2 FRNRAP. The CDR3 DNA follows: TGTGCTAGTGGTTTGGCGCCGCGGGACGGACACACTGAAGCTTTCTTT. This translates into CASGLAPRDGHTEAFF.

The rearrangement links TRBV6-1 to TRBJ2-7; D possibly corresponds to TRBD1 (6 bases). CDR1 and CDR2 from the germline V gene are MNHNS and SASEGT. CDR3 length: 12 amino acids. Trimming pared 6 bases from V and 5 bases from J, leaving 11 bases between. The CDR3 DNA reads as TGTGCCAGCAGCCTACAGGGTGACGAGCAGTACTTC. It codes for CASSLQGDEQYF.

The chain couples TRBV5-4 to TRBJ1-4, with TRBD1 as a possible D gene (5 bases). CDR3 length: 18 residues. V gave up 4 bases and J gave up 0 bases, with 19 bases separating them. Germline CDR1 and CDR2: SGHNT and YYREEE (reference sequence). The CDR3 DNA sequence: TGTGCCAGCAGCCCTGGGCGGATGGGGACTGCAACTAATGAAAAACTGTTTTTT. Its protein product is CASSPGRMGTATNEKLFF.

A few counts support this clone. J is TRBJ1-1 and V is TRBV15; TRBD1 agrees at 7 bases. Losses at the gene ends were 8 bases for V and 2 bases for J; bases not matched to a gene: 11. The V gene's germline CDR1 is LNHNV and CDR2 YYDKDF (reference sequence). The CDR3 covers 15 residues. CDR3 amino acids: CATEGAAGGNTEAFF. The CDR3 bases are TGTGCCACCGAGGGGGCAGCGGGGGGTAACACTGAAGCTTTCTTT.

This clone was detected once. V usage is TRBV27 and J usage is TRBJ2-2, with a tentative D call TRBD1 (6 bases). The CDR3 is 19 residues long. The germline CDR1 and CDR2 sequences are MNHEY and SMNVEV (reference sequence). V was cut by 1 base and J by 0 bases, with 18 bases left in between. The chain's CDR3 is CASSLYGRPGVANTGELFF. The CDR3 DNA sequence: TGTGCCAGCAGTTTATACGGCAGGCCAGGGGTCGCGAACACCGGGGAGCTGTTTTTT.